The entry that follows covers one T cell receptor beta chain sequence. The data were produced by immunoSEQ multiplex PCR, yet TCRdb's version contains in-frame clones alone and is incomplete. The table lists 150,000 to 200,000 clones, around 86% of them singletons. The data belong to a study of blood T cell repertoires in COVID-19. Overall study context: COVID-19 samples collected from the United States, Italy and Spain covered acute and convalescent phases. PBMCs, B-cell-depleted T cells, or T cells provided the cDNA or gDNA that made up the material.

Per the germline V gene, CDR1 is MNHEY and CDR2 is SVGAGI. This CDR3 comprises 13 residues. The ends were cut back, 6 bases at V and 6 bases at J, with 14 bases in the middle. The sequence was obtained from a man aged 40-50 years with acute or convalescent COVID-19. The sequencing input was peripheral blood. This chain links TRBV6-5 with TRBJ1-1; weak D call: TRBD1 (5 bases). The chain's CDR3 is CASSSGRRAEAFF. The CDR3 DNA reads TGTGCCAGCAGCTCAGGGCGGCGCGCTGAAGCTTTCTTT.